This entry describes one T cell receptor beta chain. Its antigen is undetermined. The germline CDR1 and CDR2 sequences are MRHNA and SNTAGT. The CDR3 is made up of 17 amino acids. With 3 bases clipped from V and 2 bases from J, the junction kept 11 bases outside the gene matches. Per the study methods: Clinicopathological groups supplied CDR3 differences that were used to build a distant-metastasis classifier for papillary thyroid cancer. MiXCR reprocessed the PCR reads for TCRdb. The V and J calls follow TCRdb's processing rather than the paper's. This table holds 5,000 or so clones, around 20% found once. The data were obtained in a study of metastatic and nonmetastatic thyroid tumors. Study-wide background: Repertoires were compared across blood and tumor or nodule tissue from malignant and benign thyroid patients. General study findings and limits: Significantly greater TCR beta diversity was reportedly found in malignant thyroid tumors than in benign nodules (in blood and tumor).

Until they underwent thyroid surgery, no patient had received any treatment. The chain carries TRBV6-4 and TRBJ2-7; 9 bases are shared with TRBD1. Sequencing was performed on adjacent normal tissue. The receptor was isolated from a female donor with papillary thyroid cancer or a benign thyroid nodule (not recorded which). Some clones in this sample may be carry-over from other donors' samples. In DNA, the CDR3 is TGTGCCAGCAGTGATGTTATGGCGAGACAGGGGGCCTACGAGCAGTACTTC. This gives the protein CASSDVMARQGAYEQYF.